A selection of T cell receptor beta chains follows, all from one sample in a study of neoadjuvant nivolumab and ipilimumab in lung cancer. Assay: immunoSEQ multiplex PCR; the TCRdb copy retains only in-frame clones and omits some. The table records over 25,000 clones, less than 90% of them present only once. Sequences were derived from peripheral blood, sampled before neoadjuvant nivolumab, alone or with ipilimumab. The source of these receptors is an adult with non-small cell lung cancer. CDR3s include the opening cysteine and the closing phenylalanine or tryptophan. D genes are given only for firm matches. Some rows mark clone size as missing; the rest say once, few, many or name a class of expanded clone.

cdr3_aa cdr3_nt v_call clone_size j_call d_call
CASSATPGANNEQFF TGTGCCAGCAGCGCGACTCCCGGGGCCAACAATGAGCAGTTCTTC TRBV9 . TRBJ2-1 .
CASSLAGTYNEQFF TGTGCCAGCAGCCTAGCGGGTACCTACAATGAGCAGTTCTTC TRBV14 . TRBJ2-1 TRBD2
CASSLDQSRASF TGTGCCAGTAGCCTAGACCAGAGCCGGGCTTCGTTT TRBV19 . TRBJ1-1 .
CASSLDLGGIYNSPLHF TGCGCCAGCAGCTTGGACCTGGGAGGGATCTATAATTCACCCCTCCACTTT TRBV5-1 . TRBJ1-6 .
CASSQDRATYNSPLHF TGTGCCAGCAGCCAAGACAGGGCAACCTATAATTCACCCCTCCACTTT TRBV27 few TRBJ1-6 TRBD1
CASSESQEVPLQFF TGTGCCAGCAGTGAAAGTCAGGAGGTCCCCCTGCAGTTCTTC TRBV6-1 . TRBJ2-1 .
CASSLPPGQGNNSPLHF TGCGCCAGCAGCTTGCCCCCGGGACAGGGTAATAATTCACCCCTCCACTTT TRBV5-1 . TRBJ1-6 TRBD1
CASSLYLSGPDEQFF TGTGCCAGCAGCTTGTATCTTAGCGGGCCCGATGAGCAGTTCTTC TRBV5-5 . TRBJ2-1 TRBD2
CASSLAERDREIPQYF TGCGCCAGCAGCTTGGCTGAACGGGACAGGGAGATTCCCCAGTACTTC TRBV5-1 . TRBJ2-5 TRBD1
CASTQGGTAMGYGYTF TGTGCCAGCACCCAGGGAGGGACAGCTATGGGCTATGGCTACACCTTC TRBV5-4 . TRBJ1-2 TRBD1
CTSSLDWGPYEQYF TGCACCAGCAGCTTGGACTGGGGACCGTACGAGCAGTACTTC TRBV5-1 . TRBJ2-7 .
CAFQEPVPSTIQPQHF TGTGCCTTCCAGGAGCCAGTACCCTCTACCATTCAGCCCCAGCATTTT TRBV28 . TRBJ1-5 .
CASSLGGTGASEQFF TGTGCCAGCAGCTTAGGGGGGACAGGGGCCAGTGAGCAGTTCTTC TRBV9 once TRBJ2-1 TRBD1
CASTQDREDPEAFF TGTGCCAGTACTCAGGACAGGGAGGACCCTGAAGCTTTCTTT TRBV19 . TRBJ1-1 TRBD1
CASSPGTGRTGELFF TGTGCCAGCAGCCCCGGGACAGGGCGGACCGGGGAGCTGTTTTTT TRBV5-6 . TRBJ2-2 TRBD1
CASSTDLHTPNYGYTF TGTGCCAGTAGTACCGACCTACATACTCCTAACTATGGCTACACCTTC TRBV19 . TRBJ1-2 .
CASSQEWTTPYEQYF TGTGCCAGCAGCCAAGAATGGACGACCCCCTACGAGCAGTACTTC TRBV4-2 . TRBJ2-7 .
CASSPAAGVGDTQYF TGTGCCAGCTCACCGGCCGCGGGGGTGGGAGATACGCAGTATTTT TRBV18 . TRBJ2-3 TRBD2
CASSLPTPNTGELFF TGTGCCAGCAGCCTCCCAACACCGAACACCGGGGAGCTGTTTTTT TRBV4-2 . TRBJ2-2 .
CASGTLDNEQFF TGTGCCAGCGGGACACTTGACAATGAGCAGTTCTTC TRBV19 . TRBJ2-1 .
CASSQDHRRPRSNQPQHF TGTGCCAGCAGCCAAGATCACAGGAGGCCGCGGAGTAATCAGCCCCAGCATTTT TRBV14 . TRBJ1-5 .
CASSQVLSSGNTIYF TGTGCCAGCAGCCAAGTTCTAAGCTCTGGAAACACCATATATTTT TRBV14 . TRBJ1-3 .
CASSLRGTYEQYF TGTGCCAGCAGCTTGAGGGGGACTTACGAGCAGTACTTC TRBV5-4 . TRBJ2-7 .
CASSDRQGANTGELFF TGCGCCAGCAGCGATCGACAGGGAGCGAACACCGGGGAGCTGTTTTTT TRBV5-1 few TRBJ2-2 TRBD1
CASSITNSGQGKSGYTF TGTGCCAGTAGTATAACCAACTCGGGACAGGGGAAGAGTGGCTACACCTTC TRBV19 . TRBJ1-2 TRBD1
CASSLDSGGEAFF TGTGCCAGCAGCTTAGATTCAGGGGGCGAAGCTTTCTTT TRBV7-9 . TRBJ1-1 TRBD1
CASSEDETRVSGYTF TGTGCCAGCAGTGAAGACGAGACACGGGTTTCTGGCTACACCTTC TRBV6-1 . TRBJ1-2 .
CASSESADTQYF TGTGCCAGCAGTGAGTCGGCAGATACGCAGTATTTT TRBV6-1 . TRBJ2-3 .
CASSPTGVRTEAFF TGTGCCAGCAGTCCGACAGGGGTGCGGACTGAAGCTTTCTTT TRBV28 . TRBJ1-1 TRBD1
CASSDRVATGANVLTF TGTGCCAGCAGTGACAGGGTTGCTACTGGGGCCAACGTCCTGACTTTC TRBV2 . TRBJ2-6 .
CASSILGPPLHF TGTGCCAGTAGTATCTTGGGACCACCCCTCCACTTT TRBV19 medium-sized TRBJ1-6 .
CASSLGVGIRDEKLFF TGTGCCAGCAGCTTAGGGGTCGGGATAAGGGATGAAAAACTGTTTTTT TRBV7-2 . TRBJ1-4 .
CASSLEGSSYNEQFF TGCGCCAGCAGCTTGGAAGGGAGCTCCTACAATGAGCAGTTCTTC TRBV5-1 . TRBJ2-1 .
CASRRQRSYEQYF TGTGCCAGCCGACGACAGAGGTCCTACGAGCAGTACTTC TRBV28 . TRBJ2-7 .
CASMGTAANTGELFF TGTGCCAGTATGGGGACAGCTGCGAACACCGGGGAGCTGTTTTTT TRBV19 . TRBJ2-2 TRBD1
CASSLGQGLQNTEAFF TGTGCCAGCAGCTTAGGACAGGGCCTTCAGAACACTGAAGCTTTCTTT TRBV13 . TRBJ1-1 .
CAISDPDRVIWQYF TGTGCCATCAGTGACCCGGACAGGGTGATTTGGCAGTACTTC TRBV10-3 . TRBJ2-7 TRBD1
CASSLVGLAGNTGELFF TGTGCCAGCAGCTTAGTGGGGCTAGCGGGGAACACCGGGGAGCTGTTTTTT TRBV7-3 . TRBJ2-2 TRBD2
CASSLNLWGGGNEQFF TGTGCCAGCAGCTTAAATTTGTGGGGCGGGGGGAATGAGCAGTTCTTC TRBV7-3 . TRBJ2-1 TRBD2
CASSISSGDHYEQYF TGTGCCAGTAGTATATCGAGCGGGGATCACTACGAGCAGTACTTC TRBV19 . TRBJ2-7 TRBD2
CASSLTDSKTSPLHF TGTGCCAGCAGCTTAACCGACAGCAAAACTTCACCCCTCCACTTT TRBV7-3 few TRBJ1-6 .
CASSSRGRGETQYF TGTGCCAGCAGCTCCAGGGGGCGGGGTGAGACCCAGTACTTC TRBV6-6 . TRBJ2-5 TRBD1
CASRDRVDTGELFF TGTGCCAGCAGGGACAGGGTCGACACCGGGGAGCTGTTTTTT TRBV6-6 . TRBJ2-2 TRBD1
CASSYSLLGNTEAFF TGTGCCAGCAGTTACTCGCTTCTAGGGAACACTGAAGCTTTCTTT TRBV6-5 . TRBJ1-1 .
CASSLGGGRDTEAFF TGCGCCAGCAGCTTGGGAGGGGGCAGGGACACTGAAGCTTTCTTT TRBV5-1 . TRBJ1-1 TRBD1
CASSSFVVTGDNEQFF TGTGCCAGCAGCTCGTTCGTTGTGACAGGGGACAATGAGCAGTTCTTC TRBV7-6 . TRBJ2-1 TRBD1
CASSPAGGENSPLHF TGTGCCAGCAGTCCAGCGGGGGGGGAAAATTCACCCCTCCACTTT TRBV6-1 few TRBJ1-6 .
CASLPRTGMMNTEAFF TGTGCCAGCTTGCCTCGCACGGGGATGATGAACACTGAAGCTTTCTTT TRBV28 . TRBJ1-1 .
CASRKDSLSQYF TGCGCCAGCAGAAAGGATTCCTTGAGCCAGTACTTC TRBV5-1 . TRBJ2-5 .
CASRLTVPTEAFF TGTGCCAGCAGATTGACGGTACCCACTGAAGCTTTCTTT TRBV7-9 . TRBJ1-1 .